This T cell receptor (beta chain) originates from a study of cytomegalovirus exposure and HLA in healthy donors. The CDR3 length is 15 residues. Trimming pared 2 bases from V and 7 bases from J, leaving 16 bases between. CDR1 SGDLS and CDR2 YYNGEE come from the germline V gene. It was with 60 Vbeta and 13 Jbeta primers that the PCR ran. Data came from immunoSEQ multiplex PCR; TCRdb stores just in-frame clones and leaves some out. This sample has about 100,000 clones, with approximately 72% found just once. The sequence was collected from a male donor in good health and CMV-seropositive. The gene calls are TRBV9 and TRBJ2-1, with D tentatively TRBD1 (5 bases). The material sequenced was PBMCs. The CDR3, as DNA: TGTGCCAGCAGCGTGGGGCTTCAGGACGGGAATGAGCAGTTCTTC. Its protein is CASSVGLQDGNEQFF. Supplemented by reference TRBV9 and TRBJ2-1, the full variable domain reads DSGVTQTPKHLITATGQRVTLRCSPRSGDLSVYWYQQSLDQGLQFLIQYYNGEERAKGNILERFSAQQFPDLHSELNLSSLELGDSALYFCASSVGLQDGNEQFFGPGTRLTVL.